The clone carrying this T cell receptor (beta chain) showed up just a few times. The data derive from a study of T cells in Graves' hyperthyroidism and ophthalmopathy. It was RNA transcripts that yielded the amplified TCR beta CDR3 regions. HTBI primers were used for first-round RT-PCR of the TCR CDR3. Each CDR3 protein gets one entry after TCRdb re-called the multiplex PCR reads with MiXCR. The repertoire includes over 650,000 distinct CDR3 sequences, roughly 17% of them detected once, and roughly 8% sits in the top ten. Germline V gene lookup returns CDR1 SEHNR and CDR2 FQNEAQ (reference sequence). The CDR3 consists of 18 residues. The V and J ends lost 5 bases and 7 bases, in that order; junction bases with no gene match: 17.

This TCR was recovered from a young man with Graves' hyperthyroidism. This chain joins TRBV7-9 and TRBJ2-1; TRBD2 agrees at 10 bases. The material sequenced was blood. The CDR3 nucleotides are TGTGCCAGCAGCCTACCTCGCGAAGCGGGAGGGCCAAGGAATGAGCAGTTCTTC. Its protein product is CASSLPREAGGPRNEQFF. Full variable domain (remainder filled in from reference TRBV7-9 and TRBJ2-1): DTGVSQNPRHKITKRGQNVTFRCDPISEHNRLYWYRQTLGQGPEFLTYFQNEAQLEKSRLLSDRFSAERPKGSFSTLEIQRTEQGDSAMYLCASSLPREAGGPRNEQFFGPGTRLTVL.